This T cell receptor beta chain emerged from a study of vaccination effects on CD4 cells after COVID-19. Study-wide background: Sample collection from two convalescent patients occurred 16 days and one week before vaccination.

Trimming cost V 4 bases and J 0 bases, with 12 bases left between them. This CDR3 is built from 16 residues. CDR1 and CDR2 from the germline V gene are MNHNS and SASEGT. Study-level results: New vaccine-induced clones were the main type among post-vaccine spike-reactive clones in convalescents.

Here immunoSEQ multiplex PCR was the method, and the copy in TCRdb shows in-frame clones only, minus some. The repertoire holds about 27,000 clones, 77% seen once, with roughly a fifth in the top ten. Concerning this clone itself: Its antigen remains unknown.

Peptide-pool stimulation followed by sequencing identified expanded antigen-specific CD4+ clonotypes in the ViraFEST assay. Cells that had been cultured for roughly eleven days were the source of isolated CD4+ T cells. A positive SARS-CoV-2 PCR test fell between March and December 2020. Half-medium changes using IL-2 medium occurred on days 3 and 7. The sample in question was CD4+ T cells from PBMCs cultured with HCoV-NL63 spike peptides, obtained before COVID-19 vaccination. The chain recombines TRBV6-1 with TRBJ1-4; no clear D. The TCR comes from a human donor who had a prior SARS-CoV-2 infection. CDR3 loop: CASSGGQHATNEKLFF. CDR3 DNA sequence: TGTGCCAGCAGTGGTGGCCAACATGCAACTAATGAAAAACTGTTTTTT.